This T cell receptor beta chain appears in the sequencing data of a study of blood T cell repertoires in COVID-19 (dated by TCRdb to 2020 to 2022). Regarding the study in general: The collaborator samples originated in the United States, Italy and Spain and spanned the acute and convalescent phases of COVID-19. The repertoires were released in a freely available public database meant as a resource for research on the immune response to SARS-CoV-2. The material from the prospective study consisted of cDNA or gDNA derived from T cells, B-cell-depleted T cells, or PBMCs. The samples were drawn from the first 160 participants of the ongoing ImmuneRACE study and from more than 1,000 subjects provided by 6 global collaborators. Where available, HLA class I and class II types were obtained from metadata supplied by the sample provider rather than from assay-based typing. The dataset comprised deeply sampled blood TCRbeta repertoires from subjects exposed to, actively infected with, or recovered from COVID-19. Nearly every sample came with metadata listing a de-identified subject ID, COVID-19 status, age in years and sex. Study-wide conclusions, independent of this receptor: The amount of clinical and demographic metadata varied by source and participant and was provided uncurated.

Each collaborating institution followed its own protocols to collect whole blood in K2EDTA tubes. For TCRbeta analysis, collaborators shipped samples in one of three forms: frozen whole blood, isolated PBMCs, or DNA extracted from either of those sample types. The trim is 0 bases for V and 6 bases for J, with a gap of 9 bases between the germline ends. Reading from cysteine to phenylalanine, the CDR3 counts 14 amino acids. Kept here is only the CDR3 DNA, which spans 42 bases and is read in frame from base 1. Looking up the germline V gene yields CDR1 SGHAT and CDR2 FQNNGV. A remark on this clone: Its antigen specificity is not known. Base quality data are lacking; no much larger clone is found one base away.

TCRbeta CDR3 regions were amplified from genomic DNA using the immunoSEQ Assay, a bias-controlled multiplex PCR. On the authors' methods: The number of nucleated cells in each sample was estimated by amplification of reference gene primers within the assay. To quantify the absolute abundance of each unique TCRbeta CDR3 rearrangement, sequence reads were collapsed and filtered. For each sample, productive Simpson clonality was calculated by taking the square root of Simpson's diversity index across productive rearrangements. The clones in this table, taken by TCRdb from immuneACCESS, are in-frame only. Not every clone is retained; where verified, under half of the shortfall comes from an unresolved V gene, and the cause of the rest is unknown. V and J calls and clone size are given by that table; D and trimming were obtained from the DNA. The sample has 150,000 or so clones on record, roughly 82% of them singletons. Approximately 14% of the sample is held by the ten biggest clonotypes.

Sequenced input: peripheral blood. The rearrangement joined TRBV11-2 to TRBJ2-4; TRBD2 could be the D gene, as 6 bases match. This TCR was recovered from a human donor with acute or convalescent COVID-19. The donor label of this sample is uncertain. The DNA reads TGTGCCAGCAGCTTAGAACCGGGGGTAAACATTCAGTACTTC. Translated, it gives CASSLEPGVNIQYF. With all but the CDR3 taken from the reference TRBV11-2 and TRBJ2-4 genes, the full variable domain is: EAGVAQSPRYKIIEKRQSVAFWCNPISGHATLYWYQQILGQGPKLLIQFQNNGVVDDSQLPKDRFSAERLKGVDSTLKIQPAKLEDSAVYLCASSLEPGVNIQYFGAGTRLSVL.